These 21 T cell receptor beta chains share one sample of origin, sequenced in a study of control samples from healthy donors and cancer patients. Repertoires were generated with immunoSEQ multiplex PCR, while TCRdb's copy carries only in-frame clones and drops some. The sample records roughly 68,000 clones, more than 80% being singletons. The source material was blood. Every receptor here comes from a man aged 55 to 70 in good health.

This chain connects TRBV2 to TRBJ1-5; D is perhaps TRBD1 (6 bases). The V end lost 2 bases, the J end lost 11 bases, and 13 bases lay between the germline ends. CDR1 and CDR2 (germline): SNHLY, FYNNEI. The CDR3 is made up of 13 amino acids. The CDR3 protein is CASSEQGPGAQHF. Written as DNA, the CDR3 is TGTGCCAGCAGTGAACAGGGACCAGGGGCCCAGCATTTT.

This clone was observed a single time. V usage is TRBV6-2 or TRBV6-3 and J usage is TRBJ1-1, with D possibly TRBD1 on 6 matching bases. Per germline, CDR1 MNHEY and CDR2 SVGEGT. V lost 0 bases to trimming and J lost 0 bases, with 14 bases between them. The CDR3 length is 17 residues. In nucleotides, the CDR3 is TGTGCCAGCAGTTACTCGTGGAGGACAGACATGAACACTGAAGCTTTCTTT. As protein: CASSYSWRTDMNTEAFF.

This clone was seen just once. The rearrangement uses TRBV4-2 and TRBJ2-3; D unresolved. In germline, CDR1 is LGHNA, CDR2 YNFKEQ. The CDR3 spans 15 residues. Trimming pared 1 base from V and 1 base from J, leaving 9 bases between. The CDR3 DNA sequence: TGTGCCAGCAGCCAAGTTGCTTTTGGCACAGATACGCAGTATTTT. It is translated as CASSQVAFGTDTQYF.

J is TRBJ2-5 and V is TRBV28; 7 bases fit TRBD2. The ends lost 6 bases at V and 5 bases at J; junction bases unmatched: 12. Germline CDR1 is MDHEN and CDR2 is SYDVKM. The CDR3 consists of 15 residues. CDR3 DNA: TGTGCCAGCAGGGGCAAGCGGGACCTCGGGGAGACCCAGTACTTC. Amino acid sequence: CASRGKRDLGETQYF.

This rearrangement joins TRBV11-1 to TRBJ2-3, with D possibly matching TRBD1 (5 bases). This CDR3 has 16 amino acids. V was shortened by 7 bases and J by 1 base, with 18 bases between the two germline ends. Germline CDR1 reads SGHAT; CDR2 reads FQDESV (reference sequence). The CDR3 sequence is CASTKNQGVGTDTQYF. The CDR3 DNA is TGTGCCAGCACTAAAAACCAAGGGGTTGGCACAGATACGCAGTATTTT.

The rearrangement joins TRBV15 to TRBJ2-2; 8 bases line up with TRBD1. CDR3 length: 15 residues. Germline-derived CDR1 and CDR2 are LNHNV and YYDKDF (reference sequence). Trimming took 0 bases from V and 6 from J; bases not matched to a gene: 3. CDR3 in DNA: TGTGCCACCAGCAGAGAGACAGGGGCGTCCGGGGAGCTGTTTTTT. Translated, it gives CATSRETGASGELFF.

This chain connects TRBV28 to TRBJ1-5; D unresolved. From germline, CDR1 is MDHEN and CDR2 SYDVKM. The CDR3 contains 12 residues. Trimming took off 11 bases at V and 7 bases at J, with 15 bases between the two ends. CDR3 in DNA: TGTGCCCATCGGTCGGCGGGGCAGCCCCAGCATTTT. Amino acid sequence: CAHRSAGQPQHF.

The chain links TRBV30 to TRBJ1-3; D is unclear. The germline V gene encodes CDR1 GTSNPN and CDR2 SVGIG (reference sequence). The V and J ends lost 3 bases and 0 bases respectively, with 15 bases between them. The length of the CDR3 is 16 residues. The CDR3 DNA sequence: TGTGCCTGGAGGGCCGGCAGCCGGAGCTCTGGAAACACCATATATTTT. This codes for CAWRAGSRSSGNTIYF.

V and J are TRBV6-4 and TRBJ2-2; a weak D match, TRBD1 (6 bases). V dropped 3 bases and J dropped 5 bases, with 10 bases sitting between them. The CDR3 spans 14 residues. CDR1 and CDR2 from the germline V gene are MRHNA and SNTAGT. Written as DNA, the CDR3 is TGTGCCAGCAGTGAAAACAGGGCTACCGGGGAGCTGTTTTTT. Translating it yields CASSENRATGELFF.

This rearrangement joins TRBV4-2 to TRBJ1-1; D uncertain. CDR3 length: 14 residues. The germline V gene encodes CDR1 LGHNA and CDR2 YNFKEQ. V was cut by 4 bases and J by 1 base, with 10 bases left in between. The CDR3 DNA reads TGTGCCAGCAGCCTCGAGTTGGAGAACACTGAAGCTTTCTTT. Amino acids: CASSLELENTEAFF.

This clone has only one observation. J is TRBJ2-7 and V is TRBV7-2; no reliable D call. The germline gives CDR1 SGHTA, CDR2 FQGNSA. There are 13 residues in the CDR3. V was shortened by 4 bases and J by 3 bases, with 10 bases between the two germline ends. Here the CDR3 DNA reads TGTGCCAGCAGCTCCGGACCTCACTACGAGCAGTACTTC. Translation: CASSSGPHYEQYF.

The V call is TRBV10-3, the J call TRBJ1-4; D remains ambiguous. This CDR3 has 14 amino acids. Germline-derived CDR1 and CDR2 are ENHRY and SYGVKD. Deletions cut 3 bases from V and 0 bases from J, with 5 bases between. The CDR3 DNA is TGTGCCATCAGTGATGGGTCAACTAATGAAAAACTGTTTTTT. Translated: CAISDGSTNEKLFF.

The CDR3: CSASLPDRGPTSYEQYF. As DNA, the CDR3 is TGCAGTGCTAGTCTCCCGGACAGGGGGCCTACCTCCTACGAGCAGTACTTC. The chain carries TRBV20-1 and TRBJ2-7; 11 bases fit TRBD1. CDR1 is DFQATT and CDR2 is SNEGSKA in the germline V gene (reference sequence). With V trimmed by 3 bases and J by 0 bases, 10 bases remained unmatched. The CDR3 runs to 17 residues.

As concerns this clone: This same CDR3 is encoded by further DNA sequences in the sample. This chain joins TRBV11-3 and TRBJ2-2; D is possibly TRBD1 or TRBD2 (5 bases each). The CDR3 totals 13 residues. The V and J ends lost 5 bases and 8 bases respectively, with 12 bases between them. Germline V gives CDR1 SGHNT, CDR2 YENEEA. The CDR3 DNA reads TGTGCCAGCAGCCACAGGAGGTCTGGGGAGCTGTTTTTT. The encoded protein is CASSHRRSGELFF. The complete variable domain, with remaining parts taken from reference TRBV11-3 and TRBJ2-2, reads EAGVVQSPRYKIIEKKQPVAFWCNPISGHNTLYWYLQNLGQGPELLIRYENEEAVDDSQLPKDRFSAERLKGVDSTLKIQPAELGDSAVYLCASSHRRSGELFFGEGSRLTVL.

This chain links TRBV18 with TRBJ2-5, with TRBD2 identical over 13 bases. The trim removed 8 bases at V and 5 bases at J, leaving 5 bases unmatched. The CDR3 extends over 14 amino acids. Germline CDR1 and CDR2: KGHSH and LQKENI. CDR3 sequence reads: CASQGLAGSETQYF. CDR3 bases: TGTGCCAGCCAGGGACTAGCGGGAAGCGAGACCCAGTACTTC.

The V gene is TRBV29-1, the J gene TRBJ2-4; 14 nucleotides match TRBD2. The CDR3 is made up of 16 amino acids. Germline V CDR1 and CDR2: SQVTM, ANQGSEA. Trimming at V came to 6 bases and at J to 3 bases, leaving 7 bases not matched to a gene. Here the CDR3 DNA reads TGCAGCGTGTGGGGACTAGCGGGAGTTGGCAAAAACATTCAGTACTTC. It yields the protein CSVWGLAGVGKNIQYF.

This clone was seen a single time. J is TRBJ2-3 and V is TRBV5-6; D is ambiguous. CDR1 and CDR2 (germline): SGHDT, YYEEEE. V lost 0 bases and J lost 2, with 4 bases in between. There are 13 residues in the CDR3. This CDR3 reads CASSLADTDTQYF. The DNA of the CDR3 is TGTGCCAGCAGCTTGGCCGACACAGATACGCAGTATTTT. The full variable domain, its missing parts supplied by reference TRBV5-6 and TRBJ2-3, is DAGVTQSPTHLIKTRGQQVTLRCSPKSGHDTVSWYQQALGQGPQFIFQYYEEEERQRGNFPDRFSGHQFPNYSSELNVNALLLGDSALYLCASSLADTDTQYFGPGTRLTVL.

This chain uses TRBV5-5 with TRBJ2-5, with D unresolved. This CDR3 has 13 amino acids. CDR1 and CDR2 (germline): SGHKS, YYEKEE (reference sequence). V was clipped by 0 bases and J by 4 bases, with 7 bases between them. As DNA, the CDR3 is TGTGCCAGCAGCTTGGATGCGAGAGAGACCCAGTACTTC. Protein: CASSLDARETQYF.

The J gene is TRBJ2-2, the V gene TRBV6-5, with TRBD2 identical over 12 bases. CDR3 size: 15 residues. Unmatched junction bases numbered 7, after V lost 8 bases and J lost 6 bases. CDR1 MNHEY and CDR2 SVGAGI come from the germline V gene. This chain's CDR3 is CASQPGLAGSGELFF. The CDR3 nucleotides read TGTGCCAGCCAACCGGGACTAGCGGGCTCCGGGGAGCTGTTTTTT.

The genes are TRBV9 and TRBJ2-5; no clear D gene. Germline CDR1 SGDLS, CDR2 YYNGEE. The germline V and J ends were trimmed by 0 bases and 4 bases, with 4 bases remaining between them. The CDR3 has 12 amino acids. CDR3 in DNA: TGTGCCAGCAGCGTAGCAGGAGAGACCCAGTACTTC. Its translation is CASSVAGETQYF.

This clone was seen a single time. V usage is TRBV3-1 (or the pseudogene TRBV3-2) and J usage is TRBJ2-5; D remains ambiguous. Germline CDR1 LGHDT, CDR2 YNNKEL (reference sequence). CDR3 size: 15 residues. V shed 0 bases and J shed 2 bases, with 10 bases lying between them. CDR3 sequence: CASSQDRTYQETQYF. CDR3 in DNA: TGTGCCAGCAGCCAAGATCGCACCTATCAAGAGACCCAGTACTTC.